These 20 T cell receptor beta chains were all obtained from the same sample, sequenced in a study of T cell repertoires in cytomegalovirus infection. These receptors' targets are unknown. TCRdb fed the reads into MiXCR, producing one record per CDR3 protein. The sample has hundreds of thousands of distinct CDR3 sequences, 30% to 40% seen once. The material sequenced was cultured CD8+ T cells from PBMCs, taken from culture after CMV antigen stimulation. All receptors derive from a human donor in good health (CMV status not recorded). Some clones in this sample may be carry-over from other donors' samples.

A word on this clonotype: Germline is not matched at one junction end, which may reflect a read error. This rearrangement joins TRBV9 to TRBJ2-7; D uncertain. The CDR3 loop spans 14 amino acids. Germline V gene data show CDR1 as SGDLS and CDR2 as YYNGEE. CDR3 DNA sequence: TGTGTCAGCAGCGTAGCTGGCGTCGCCTACGAGCAGTACTTC. Amino acid sequence: CVSSVAGVAYEQYF.

This clonotype was detected many times. The V call is TRBV7-9, the J call TRBJ1-1; D possibly corresponds to TRBD1 (5 bases). V lost 5 bases and J lost 0, with 16 bases in between. Germline loops: CDR1 SEHNR, CDR2 FQNEAQ (reference sequence). The CDR3 extends over 16 amino acids. The CDR3 bases are TGTGCCAGCAGCCCGATGGGGACCGATTTGAACACTGAAGCTTTCTTT. Protein product: CASSPMGTDLNTEAFF.

This clonotype is a singleton in its sample. The gene calls are TRBV6-2 or TRBV6-3 and TRBJ2-7, with TRBD2 matching over 10 bases. The V and J ends lost 9 bases and 0 bases, in that order; junction bases with no gene match: 5. The CDR3 consists of 14 residues. CDR1 is MNHEY, CDR2 SVGEGT, per germline. The CDR3 nucleotides read TGTGCCAGTCAGCGGGGGGGATCCTCCTACGAGCAGTACGTC. Translation gives CASQRGGSSYEQYV.

The chain recombines TRBV5-6 with TRBJ2-7, with TRBD1 matching 8 bases. The germline gives CDR1 SGHDT, CDR2 YYEEEE. The CDR3 extends over 17 amino acids. CDR3: CVSSLEGRQGIRYEQYV. CDR3 DNA sequence: TGTGTCAGCAGCTTGGAGGGTCGACAGGGGATACGGTACGAGCAGTACGTC.

This clonotype was observed a handful of times. J is TRBJ2-6 and V is TRBV27, with 11 bases that match TRBD1. Per the germline V gene, CDR1 is MNHEY and CDR2 is SMNVEV (reference sequence). Trimming cost V 3 bases and J 0 bases; bases outside gene matches: 7. CDR3 size: 19 residues. The CDR3: CASSFLWDRGISGANVLTF. The CDR3 nucleotides are TGTGCCAGCAGTTTTCTTTGGGACAGGGGGATCTCTGGGGCCAACGTCCTGACTTTC.

CDR3 DNA: TGTGCCAGCAGCGTAGCGGGGGGGGTGTACCAAGAGACCCAGTACTTC. Its translation is CASSVAGGVYQETQYF. V and J are TRBV9 and TRBJ2-5; 8 nucleotides agree with TRBD2. Germline assignment: CDR1 SGDLS and CDR2 YYNGEE. The CDR3 is 16 residues long. V was clipped by 0 bases and J by 0 bases; unmatched bases: 4.

The rearrangement joins TRBV4-1 to TRBJ1-2; 9 bases match TRBD1. Germline V gives CDR1 MGHRA, CDR2 YSYEKL. This CDR3 has 13 residues. Germline trimming cut 5 bases from V and 7 bases from J; bases unmatched to any gene: 5. The CDR3 here is CASSGTGQLGYTF. In DNA form, the CDR3 reads TGCGCCAGCAGCGGGACAGGGCAACTTGGCTACACCTTC.

The chain joins TRBV7-9 to TRBJ2-7; TRBD1 is a possible D gene (5 bases). Germline values: CDR1 SEHNR, CDR2 FQNEAQ (reference sequence). The V end was cut by 5 bases, the J end by 0 bases, with 14 bases between. The CDR3 totals 15 residues. CDR3 coding DNA: TGTGCCAGCAGCCGAACAGGAGTAAGCTCCTACGAGCAGTACGTC. Its translation: CASSRTGVSSYEQYV.

This clonotype has just a few counts. The CDR3: CASSDRIPLGQEFF. The CDR3, as DNA: TGTGCCAGCAGTGACAGAATACCGCTGGGACAGGAGTTCTTC. The rearrangement joins TRBV6-1 to TRBJ2-1, with 8 bases lining up with TRBD1. The V gene's germline CDR1 is MNHNS and CDR2 SASEGT. V lost 3 bases, J lost 14 bases, and 12 bases stayed unmatched. The CDR3 contains 14 residues.

This clonotype has just a few counts. The chain couples TRBV12-3 or TRBV12-4 to TRBJ1-6; 8 bases are shared with TRBD1. The CDR3 covers 16 residues. V trimming: 8 bases; J trimming: 0 bases; junction bases outside the gene matches: 6. The DNA for the CDR3 is TGTGCCAGCCCCCGGACAGGGAGCTCCTATAATTCACCCCTCCACTTT. This translates into CASPRTGSSYNSPLHF.

This clonotype has more than one count but fewer than ten. The V gene is TRBV2, the J gene TRBJ1-1, with 11 bases matching TRBD1. The CDR3 length is 15 residues. The V gene end was trimmed by 1 base and the J gene end by 2 bases; junction bases not matched to a gene: 0. The germline CDR1 and CDR2 sequences are SNHLY and FYNNEI. The CDR3 region has the DNA TGTGCCAGCAGTGAAGGGACAGGGGGCAACACTGAAGCTTTCTTT. Its translation is CASSEGTGGNTEAFF.

This chain connects TRBV10-3 to TRBJ1-1; D may be TRBD1 (6 bases). The V gene's germline CDR1 is ENHRY and CDR2 SYGVKD. Trimming pared 9 bases from V and 7 bases from J, leaving 15 bases between. The CDR3 is made up of 12 amino acids. The CDR3 bases are TGTGCCATGCGACAGGTCGAGGGTGAAGCTTTCTTT. Translating it yields CAMRQVEGEAFF.

The CDR3 DNA is TGTGCCACCGGAGCGGGCTCAGGAAGGGGGGATGAGCAGTTCTTC. Its protein is CATGAGSGRGDEQFF. V gene TRBV2 combines with J gene TRBJ2-1; D is tentatively TRBD1 or TRBD2 (6 bases each). V was pared by 10 bases and J by 8 bases, with 24 bases between. The CDR3 has 15 residues. CDR1 and CDR2 from the germline V gene are SNHLY and FYNNEI.

There are many counts of this clonotype. The CDR3 sequence is CASSISGGAHTGELFF. The CDR3 region has the DNA TGTGCCAGCAGCATTAGCGGGGGGGCCCACACCGGGGAGCTGTTTTTT. The chain couples TRBV7-8 to TRBJ2-2, with 11 positions matching TRBD2. V dropped 5 bases and J dropped 3; count of bases not matched to a gene: 5. The V gene's germline CDR1 is SGHVS and CDR2 FQNEAQ. This CDR3 has 16 amino acids.

Written as DNA, the CDR3 is TGTTCTGTAGTGTCCAGGGACAGGGTCTACAATGAGCAGTTCTTC. Translated, it gives CSVVSRDRVYNEQFF. The chain combines TRBV7-3 with TRBJ2-1, with 9 bases fitting TRBD1. This CDR3 has 15 residues. Germline CDR1 SGHTA, CDR2 FQGTGA.

The chain recombines TRBV15 with TRBJ1-1; no clear D. The ends were cut back, 0 bases at V and 1 base at J, with 6 bases in the middle. Germline CDR1 and CDR2: LNHNV and YYDKDF (reference sequence). The CDR3 contains 14 residues. CDR3 in DNA: TGTGCCACCAGCAGAGATAGCACGAACACTGAAGCTTTCTTT. Its translation: CATSRDSTNTEAFF.

The CDR3 DNA reads as TGTGCCACCAGCAGGGTCGGGATTTCTAGCACAGATACGCAGTATTTT. Its protein product is CATSRVGISSTDTQYF. The rearrangement links TRBV15 to TRBJ2-3; D might be TRBD2 (5 bases). V was shortened by 3 bases and J by 0 bases, with 13 bases between the two germline ends. The CDR3 contains 16 residues. Germline assignment: CDR1 LNHNV and CDR2 YYDKDF (reference sequence).

In this sample, this clonotype turned up a few times. The chain is built from TRBV14 and TRBJ1-3, with TRBD1 identical over 10 bases. With V trimmed by 3 bases and J by 4 bases, 12 bases remained unmatched. Germline V gene data show CDR1 as SGHDN and CDR2 as FVKESK. The CDR3 is 18 amino acids. CDR3 loop: CASSHRDRGSPEGNTIYF. DNA for the CDR3: TGTGCCAGCAGCCATCGGGACAGGGGATCTCCGGAAGGAAACACCATATATTTT.

The V and J genes are TRBV27 and TRBJ1-5, with TRBD1 matching over 7 bases. Germline trimming cut 2 bases from V and 5 bases from J; bases unmatched to any gene: 6. Germline V lookup: CDR1 MNHEY, CDR2 SMNVEV (reference sequence). This CDR3 comprises 15 residues. CDR3 coding DNA: TGTGCCAGCAGTTTAAGGGGGCGGATCGATCAGCCCCAGCATTTT. Amino acid sequence: CASSLRGRIDQPQHF.

V and J are TRBV13 and TRBJ2-7, with 8 positions matching TRBD1. The J segment lost 6 bases and the V segment lost 1 base, leaving 11 bases of the junction unmatched. Germline CDR1 PRHDT, CDR2 FYEKMQ (reference sequence). The CDR3 is 16 amino acids. CDR3: CASSLEGGQVSFEQYF. The CDR3 DNA sequence: TGTGCCAGCAGCTTAGAAGGGGGACAGGTATCGTTCGAGCAGTACTTC.